This entry lists 8 T cell receptor beta chains sequenced from one sample in a study of siplizumab effects on memory and regulatory T cells. Using immunoSEQ multiplex PCR, the repertoire was profiled, and TCRdb retains in-frame clones only, with some absent. The sample has some 110,000 clones, approximately 94% seen once. Sequences were obtained from non-Treg CD4+ T cells sorted from blood. Source of these receptors: a human donor in good health.

The genes are TRBV6-6 and TRBJ2-4, with 10 bases aligning to TRBD2. After removal of 5 bases from V and 4 bases from J, the junction contained 5 bases not matched to a gene. CDR3 length equals 15 residues. The germline V gene has CDR1 MNHNY and CDR2 SVGAGI (reference sequence). The CDR3, as DNA: TGTGCCAGCAGTACCGGGACTAGCGCTAAAAACATTCAGTACTTC. Translated, it gives CASSTGTSAKNIQYF.

This chain connects TRBV5-6 to TRBJ2-2, with D maybe TRBD2 (5 bases). Germline assignment: CDR1 SGHDT and CDR2 YYEEEE. The V end lost 4 bases, the J end lost 3 bases, and 16 bases lay between the germline ends. There are 16 residues in the CDR3. Here the CDR3 DNA reads TGTGCCAGCAGCCCATACGGGGAAGCGGACACCGGGGAGCTGTTTTTT. Translated, it gives CASSPYGEADTGELFF.

The chain combines TRBV18 with TRBJ2-7; 10 nucleotides align to TRBD2. Germline-derived CDR1 and CDR2 are KGHSH and LQKENI. V shed 8 bases and J 5 bases; nucleotides not matched to a gene: 9. The CDR3 is 14 residues long. CDR3: CASTNLAGADEQYF. Written as DNA, the CDR3 is TGTGCCAGCACAAACCTAGCGGGAGCGGACGAGCAGTACTTC.

The chain joins TRBV2 to TRBJ2-1; no firm D call. The CDR3 runs 13 residues. V lost 3 bases, J lost 9 bases, and 12 bases lay in between. From germline, CDR1 is SNHLY and CDR2 FYNNEI. The chain's CDR3 is CASSDGRWGEQFF. CDR3 nucleotides: TGTGCCAGCAGTGACGGACGATGGGGTGAGCAGTTCTTC.

This sequence joins TRBV18 and TRBJ1-2, with D perhaps matching TRBD1 (5 bases). The germline V gene encodes CDR1 KGHSH and CDR2 LQKENI. The CDR3 totals 17 residues. Trimming stripped 3 bases from V and 0 bases from J, with 17 bases between. The CDR3 DNA reads TGTGCCAGCTCACCGGTCGCAGGCCGGACAACTAACTATGGCTACACCTTC. It encodes CASSPVAGRTTNYGYTF.

This clone was recorded once. This sequence joins TRBV7-9 and TRBJ2-1; 9 nucleotides align to TRBD1. J was trimmed by 3 bases and V by 5 bases; bases with no gene match: 5. This CDR3 has 15 residues. Per the germline V gene, CDR1 is SEHNR and CDR2 is FQNEAQ (reference sequence). CDR3 residues: CASSQQGAGYNEQFF. The CDR3, as DNA: TGTGCCAGCAGCCAACAGGGGGCAGGCTACAATGAGCAGTTCTTC.

The chain joins TRBV29-1 to TRBJ2-3; D remains unclear. Trimming removed 4 bases at V and 5 bases at J, with 13 bases between. Germline V lookup: CDR1 SQVTM, CDR2 ANQGSEA. The CDR3 contains 13 residues. The CDR3 spells CSVVGGVVDTQYF. The DNA of the CDR3 is TGCAGCGTTGTTGGCGGAGTGGTAGATACGCAGTATTTT.

The rearrangement uses TRBV5-4 and TRBJ2-7, with 9 bases that match TRBD1. With V trimmed by 2 bases and J by 4 bases, 10 bases remained unmatched. This CDR3 has 16 residues. The V gene's germline CDR1 is SGHNT and CDR2 YYREEE (reference sequence). The CDR3, as DNA: TGTGCCAGCAGCTTCCTGAGACAGGGGGAACGGTACGAGCAGTACTTC. Its translation is CASSFLRQGERYEQYF.